This TCR beta chain was recovered during a study of vaccination and CD4 T cells after COVID-19. Overall study findings and caveats: Recorded median SARS-CoV-2-reactive clonotype numbers increased from about 20 to 38 without reaching significance.

This clonotype showed up just a few times. Its target is not known. Noted treatment: approximately 9-day PBMC culture with coronavirus spike peptide pools or control peptides (ViraFEST assay). ViraFEST used peptide pools to expand antigen-specific T cells and subsequently sequenced their TCRs. The Oncomine TCR Beta short-read assay sequenced DNA from cultured CD4+ T cells. TCRdb independently ran MiXCR on the PCR reads; one entry per CDR3 protein. Among some 13,000 distinct CDR3 sequences, 52% were seen once, and the ten largest hold roughly 17%. Germline V gene sequence: CDR1 GTSNPN, CDR2 SVGIG (reference sequence). V dropped 1 base and J dropped 5; count of bases not matched to a gene: 3. The CDR3 has 13 residues.

Sequences were obtained from CD4+ T cells from blood, cultured in vitro. The V gene is TRBV30, the J gene TRBJ1-1; 8 nucleotides match TRBD1. This TCR was sampled from a human donor who had recovered from COVID-19. CDR3 DNA sequence: TGTGCCTGGAGTGGGACAGGGCTGACTGAAGCTTTCTTT. Protein: CAWSGTGLTEAFF.